Below are 8 T cell receptor beta chains sequenced from a single sample in a study of T cell repertoires in cytomegalovirus infection. TCRdb redid the calling of the reads with MiXCR, one entry per CDR3 protein. This repertoire shows nearly 650,000 distinct CDR3 sequences, roughly a quarter found once; its top ten account for under 8.5%. The sample consisted of CD8+ T cells from PBMCs. Source of these receptors: a human donor in good health (CMV status not recorded). Some clones in this sample may be carry-over from other donors' samples.

The gene calls are TRBV6-5 and TRBJ1-1; D is uncertain. Trimming shortened V by 0 bases and J by 2 bases, and 7 bases separated the two germline ends. The germline V gene encodes CDR1 MNHEY and CDR2 SVGAGI. The CDR3 runs to 14 residues. DNA for the CDR3: TGTGCCAGCAGTTACTCAGAGGGAAACACTGAAGCTTTCTTT. This codes for CASSYSEGNTEAFF.

As regards this clonotype: This may be a read error: a much more frequent sequence differs by one nucleotide. This chain connects TRBV7-9 to TRBJ2-5; TRBD1 matches at 8 bases. In germline, CDR1 is SEHNR, CDR2 FQNEAQ (reference sequence). The length of the CDR3 is 14 residues. The V and J ends lost 4 bases and 0 bases, in that order; junction bases with no gene match: 1. CDR3 in amino acids: CASSWTGYQETQYF. CDR3 nucleotides: TGTGCCAGCAGCTGGACAGGGTACCAAGAGACCCAGTACTTC.

The table lists this clonotype with a few counts. The rearrangement links TRBV12-3 or TRBV12-4 to TRBJ2-2; D call uncertain. The CDR3 consists of 14 residues. The V end lost 3 bases, the J end lost 4 bases, and 9 bases lay between the germline ends. CDR3 bases: TGTGCCAGCAGTTTCGTAACGGGCACCGGGGAGCTGTTTTTT. Protein sequence: CASSFVTGTGELFF.

This clonotype came up many times. V is TRBV7-2 and J is TRBJ2-5; no definite D call. The ends were cut back, 8 bases at V and 0 bases at J, with 10 bases in the middle. The length of the CDR3 is 13 residues. Germline-derived CDR1 and CDR2 are SGHTA and FQGNSA. DNA for the CDR3: TGTGCCAGCCGCATCCTGTACCAAGAGACCCAGTACTTC. It translates to CASRILYQETQYF.

Only a few counts were recorded for this clonotype. The gene calls are TRBV7-9 and TRBJ2-1; the D is unclear. Trimming stripped 11 bases from V and 7 bases from J, with 18 bases between. The germline V gene has CDR1 SEHNR and CDR2 FQNEAQ (reference sequence). The CDR3 is 13 residues long. CDR3 protein: CAPLKVPTNEQFF. CDR3 coding DNA: TGTGCCCCTCTAAAGGTCCCTACTAATGAGCAGTTCTTC. The variable domain in full, completed from reference TRBV7-9 and TRBJ2-1, reads DTGVSQNPRHKITKRGQNVTFRCDPISEHNRLYWYRQTLGQGPEFLTYFQNEAQLEKSRLLSDRFSAERPKGSFSTLEIQRTEQGDSAMYLCAPLKVPTNEQFFGPGTRLTVL.

This clonotype was detected a few times. The rearrangement joins TRBV28 to TRBJ2-5; possibly TRBD2 for D (6 bases). CDR1 and CDR2 from the germline V gene are MDHEN and SYDVKM. This CDR3 comprises 13 residues. With 3 bases removed from V and 4 bases from J, the gap between germline ends came to 9 bases. CDR3 residues: CASSFGSLETQYF. The CDR3 DNA is TGTGCCAGCAGTTTCGGGAGTTTAGAGACCCAGTACTTC.

This clonotype was observed many times. The gene calls are TRBV28 and TRBJ2-1, with D tentatively TRBD1 (6 bases). Trimming took 1 base from V and 3 from J, leaving 13 bases between them. Germline CDR1 MDHEN, CDR2 SYDVKM. The CDR3 is made up of 16 amino acids. The CDR3 loop is CASSLSGVGGYNEQFF. The CDR3 coding sequence is TGTGCCAGCAGTTTATCAGGGGTTGGGGGCTACAATGAGCAGTTCTTC.

The rearrangement links TRBV6-6 to TRBJ2-3; D call uncertain. This CDR3 has 13 amino acids. Germline assignment: CDR1 MNHNY and CDR2 SVGAGI (reference sequence). V was trimmed by 1 base and J by 5 bases, leaving 7 bases between them. The CDR3 reads CASSYYLEDTQYF. As DNA, the CDR3 is TGTGCCAGCAGTTACTACCTAGAAGATACGCAGTATTTT.